Detailed here is one T cell receptor beta chain. This specimen belongs to a study of cytomegalovirus exposure and HLA in healthy donors. V was shortened by 0 bases and J by 7 bases, with 8 bases between the two germline ends. Germline V gene data show CDR1 as SGHRS and CDR2 as YFSETQ. CDR3 length: 14 amino acids. The study ran its PCR with 60 Vbeta and 13 Jbeta primers. Generated by immunoSEQ multiplex PCR, the TCRdb table keeps only in-frame clones and is missing some. The sample has approximately 73,000 clones, 65% to 80% seen once. The chain combines TRBV5-1 with TRBJ1-6, with D possibly being TRBD1 (5 bases). The sequence came from a man aged 70 or older in good health and CMV-seronegative. Material: PBMCs. The CDR3 coding sequence is TGCGCCAGCAGCTTGGGGGGGGAAAATTCACCCCTCCACTTT. Its translation: CASSLGGENSPLHF.